This T cell receptor beta chain is from a study of T cell clusters in autoimmune cytopenias (dated by TCRdb to between 2018 and 2021). About the investigation overall: A median TRB sequencing depth of 50,000 to 65,000 reads per sample was reached, and a median of roughly 2,500 distinct TRB clonotypes per sample was obtained. Alongside healthy, CLL and autoimmune hepatitis controls, autoimmune cytopenia patients had their peripheral blood TRB and IGH repertoires sequenced at active disease and again during treatment follow-up. The study aimed to test whether autoimmune cytopenia patients carry a disease-specific immune repertoire signature usable as a blood-based biomarker.

General study outcomes and caveats: The cluster-lack signature was not observed for secondary cytopenia versus CLL, as the signature was apparently masked by the dominant lymphoma-associated repertoire. Approximately 2.9-fold more exclusive TRB clusters were observed in healthy donors than in active autoimmune hepatitis patients, consistent with an autoimmunity-wide signature. The T cell clusters were defined only in silico, and the functional role of the clusters still needed to be validated experimentally. The GLIPH analysis suggested a lack of physiological T cell clusters in primary autoimmune cytopenia patients, since more than 40 clusters were exclusive to healthy donors whereas some 15 were exclusive to patients. Shifts in the TRB repertoire, including less even repertoires in secondary cytopenia and CLL, were mostly a reflection of lymphoma bias and not of autoimmunity.

Its count unrecorded, this clonotype is medium-sized (0.01 to 0.1%) by frequency. Its antigen remains undetermined. For each sample, TRB amplification used roughly 250 ng of peripheral blood genomic DNA, equal to about 37,000 genome equivalents. The germline V gene provides CDR1 SGHVS and CDR2 FNYEAQ. The CDR3 holds 12 amino acids from the cysteine to the phenylalanine. No DNA accompanies this entry. Multiplex PCR with a touch-down protocol amplified TRB rearrangements, with the TRB-A and TRB-B primer pools combined in a single tube. Illumina adapters and sample indices were added to the amplicons through two consecutive PCR reactions using Phusion HS II polymerase. The amplicons were purified from gel with the NucleoSpin Gel and PCR Clean-up kit, after which the amplicons were quantified by Qubit and checked for quality on an Agilent 2100 Bioanalyzer. Sequencing of the libraries was done on an Illumina MiSeq with 600-cycle, single-indexed, paired-end runs. In the original analysis: MiXCR version 2.1.12 with the default MiXCR reference library was used to align and assemble TRB reads. Each unique CDR3 nucleotide sequence defined a clone, and only productive sequences with at least two reads were analysed. Repertoire diversity was assessed by alpha-parameterized diversity profiles (alpha 0 to 5), including Shannon (alpha 1) and Simpson (alpha 2) indices, computed with an R script. Combinatorial TRB VJ usage was calculated with the tcR package and was compared between cohorts by principal component analysis performed with ade4. TCRbeta CDR3s were clustered with GLIPH on cohort pairs matched by age and read depth, and cluster frequencies were compared by Wilcoxon test. Through TCRdb reprocessing, the reads give one entry per CDR3 protein sequence; DNA is omitted. These V and J calls are TCRdb output, not the study's own analysis. In this sample's table one finds about 580 distinct CDR3 sequences. The top ten clonotypes cover about 90% of the sample.

Material for sequencing was peripheral blood. Here the chain combines TRBV7-6 and TRBJ2-3. The receptor was derived from a human donor with an autoimmune cytopenia or autoimmune hepatitis (not recorded which). The CDR3 region has the sequence CASSLIRDTQYF.